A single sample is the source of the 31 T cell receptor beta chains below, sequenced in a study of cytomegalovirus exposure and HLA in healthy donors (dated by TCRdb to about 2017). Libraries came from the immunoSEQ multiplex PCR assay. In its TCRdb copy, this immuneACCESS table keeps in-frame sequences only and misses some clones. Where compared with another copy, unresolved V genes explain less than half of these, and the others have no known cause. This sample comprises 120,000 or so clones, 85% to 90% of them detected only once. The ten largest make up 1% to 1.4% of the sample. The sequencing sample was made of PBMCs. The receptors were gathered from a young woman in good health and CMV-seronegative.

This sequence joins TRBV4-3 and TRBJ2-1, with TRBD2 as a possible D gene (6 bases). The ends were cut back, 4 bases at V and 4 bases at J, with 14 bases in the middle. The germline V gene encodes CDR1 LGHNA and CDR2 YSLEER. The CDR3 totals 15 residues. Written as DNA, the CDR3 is TGCGCCAGCAGCCGGGAGGATCGAGCGTACAATGAGCAGTTCTTC. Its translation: CASSREDRAYNEQFF.

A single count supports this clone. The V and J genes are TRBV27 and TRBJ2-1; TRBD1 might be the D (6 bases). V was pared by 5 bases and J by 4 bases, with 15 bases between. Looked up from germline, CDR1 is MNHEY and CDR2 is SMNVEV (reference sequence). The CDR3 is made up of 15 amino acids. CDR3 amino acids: CASSTGQSAYNEQFF. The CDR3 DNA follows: TGTGCCAGCAGTACCGGACAGTCTGCTTACAATGAGCAGTTCTTC.

The CDR3 protein is CASSVGSSGGYNEQFF. DNA for the CDR3: TGTGCCAGCAGCGTAGGAAGTAGCGGGGGTTACAATGAGCAGTTCTTC. The chain is built from TRBV9 and TRBJ2-1; 9 bases line up with TRBD2. CDR1 and CDR2 from the germline V gene are SGDLS and YYNGEE. Trimming cost V 0 bases and J 4 bases; bases outside gene matches: 5. The CDR3 is 16 residues long.

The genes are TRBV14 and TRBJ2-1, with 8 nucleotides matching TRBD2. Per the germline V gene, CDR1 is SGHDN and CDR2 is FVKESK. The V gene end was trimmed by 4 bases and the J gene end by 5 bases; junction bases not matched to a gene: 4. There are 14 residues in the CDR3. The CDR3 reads CASSPFSGNNEQFF. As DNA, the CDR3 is TGTGCCAGCAGCCCATTTAGCGGGAACAATGAGCAGTTCTTC.

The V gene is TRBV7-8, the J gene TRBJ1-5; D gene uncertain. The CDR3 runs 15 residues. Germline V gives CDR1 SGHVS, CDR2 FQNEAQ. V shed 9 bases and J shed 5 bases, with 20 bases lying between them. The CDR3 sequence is CASNKDPGVDQPQHF. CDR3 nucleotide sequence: TGTGCCAGTAACAAAGACCCAGGTGTCGATCAGCCCCAGCATTTT.

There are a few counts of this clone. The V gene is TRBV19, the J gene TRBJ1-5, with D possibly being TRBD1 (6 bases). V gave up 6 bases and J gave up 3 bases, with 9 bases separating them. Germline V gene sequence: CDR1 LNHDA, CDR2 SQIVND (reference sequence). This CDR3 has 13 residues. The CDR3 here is CASSGQINQPQHF. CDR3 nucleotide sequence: TGTGCCAGTAGCGGACAGATCAATCAGCCCCAGCATTTT. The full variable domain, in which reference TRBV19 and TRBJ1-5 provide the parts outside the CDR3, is DGGITQSPKYLFRKEGQNVTLSCEQNLNHDAMYWYRQDPGQGLRLIYYSQIVNDFQKGDIAEGYSVSREKKESFPLTVTSAQKNPTAFYLCASSGQINQPQHFGDGTRLSIL.

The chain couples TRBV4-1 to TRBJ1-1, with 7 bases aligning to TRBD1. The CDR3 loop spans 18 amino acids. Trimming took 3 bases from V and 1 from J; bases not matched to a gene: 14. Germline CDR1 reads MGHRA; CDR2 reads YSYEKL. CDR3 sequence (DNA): TGCGCCAGCAGCCAGGAAGCTTACAGGGGAGGTAGGAACACTGAAGCTTTCTTT. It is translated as CASSQEAYRGGRNTEAFF.

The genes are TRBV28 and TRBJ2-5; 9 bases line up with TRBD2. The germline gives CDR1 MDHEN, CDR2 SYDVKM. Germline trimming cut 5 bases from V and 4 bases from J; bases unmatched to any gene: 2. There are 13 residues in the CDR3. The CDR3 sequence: CASSRAGGETQYF. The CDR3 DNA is TGTGCCAGCAGTAGAGCGGGAGGAGAGACCCAGTACTTC.

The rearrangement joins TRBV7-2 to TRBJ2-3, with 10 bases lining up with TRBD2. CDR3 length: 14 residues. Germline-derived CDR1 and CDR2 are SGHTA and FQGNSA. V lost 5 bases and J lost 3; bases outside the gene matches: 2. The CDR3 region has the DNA TGTGCCAGCAGCCAGGGACTAGCGACAGATACGCAGTATTTT. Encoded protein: CASSQGLATDTQYF.

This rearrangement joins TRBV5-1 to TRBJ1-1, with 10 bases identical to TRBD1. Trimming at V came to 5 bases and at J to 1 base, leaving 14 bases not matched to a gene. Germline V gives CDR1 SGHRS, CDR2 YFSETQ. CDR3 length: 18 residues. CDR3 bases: TGCGCCAGCAGAATAACCGGGACAGGGGATTGGGGGAACACTGAAGCTTTCTTT. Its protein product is CASRITGTGDWGNTEAFF.

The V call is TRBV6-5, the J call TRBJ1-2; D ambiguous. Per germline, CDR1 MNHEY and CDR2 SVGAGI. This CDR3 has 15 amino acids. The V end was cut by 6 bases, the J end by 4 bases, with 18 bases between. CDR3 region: CASSRAGGIVYGYTF. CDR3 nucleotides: TGTGCCAGCAGCCGCGCGGGAGGAATAGTCTATGGCTACACCTTC.

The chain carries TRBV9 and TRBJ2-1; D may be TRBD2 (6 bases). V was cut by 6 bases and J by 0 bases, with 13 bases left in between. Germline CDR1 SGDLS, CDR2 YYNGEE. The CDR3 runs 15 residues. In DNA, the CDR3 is TGTGCCAGCAACTTATACGGGGGCTCCTACAATGAGCAGTTCTTC. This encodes CASNLYGGSYNEQFF.

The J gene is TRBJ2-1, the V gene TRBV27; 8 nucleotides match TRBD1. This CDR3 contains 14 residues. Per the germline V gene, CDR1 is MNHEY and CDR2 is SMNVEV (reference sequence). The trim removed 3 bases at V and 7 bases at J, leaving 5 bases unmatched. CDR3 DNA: TGTGCCAGCAGTTTCAGGGGGCGGAGAAATGAGCAGTTCTTC. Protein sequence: CASSFRGRRNEQFF.

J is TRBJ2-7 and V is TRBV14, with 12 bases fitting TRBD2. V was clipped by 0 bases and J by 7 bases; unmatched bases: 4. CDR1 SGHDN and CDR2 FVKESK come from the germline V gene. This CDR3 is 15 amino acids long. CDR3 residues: CASSQDLAGGREQYF. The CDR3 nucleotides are TGTGCCAGCAGCCAAGATCTAGCGGGAGGGCGGGAGCAGTACTTC. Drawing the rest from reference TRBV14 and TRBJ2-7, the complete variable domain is EAGVTQFPSHSVIEKGQTVTLRCDPISGHDNLYWYRRVMGKEIKFLLHFVKESKQDESGMPNNRFLAERTGGTYSTLKVQPAELEDSGVYFCASSQDLAGGREQYFGPGTRLTVT.

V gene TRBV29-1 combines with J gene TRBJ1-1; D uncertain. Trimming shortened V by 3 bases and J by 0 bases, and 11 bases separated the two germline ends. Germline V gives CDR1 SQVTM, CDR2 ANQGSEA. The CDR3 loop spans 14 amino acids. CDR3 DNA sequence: TGCAGCGTTGAGATACCGGGAATGAACACTGAAGCTTTCTTT. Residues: CSVEIPGMNTEAFF.

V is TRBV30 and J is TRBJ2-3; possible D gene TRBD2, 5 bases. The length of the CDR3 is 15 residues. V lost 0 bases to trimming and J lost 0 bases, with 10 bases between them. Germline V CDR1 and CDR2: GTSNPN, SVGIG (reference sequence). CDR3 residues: CAWSVTGFSTDTQYF. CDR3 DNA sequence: TGTGCCTGGAGTGTAACGGGATTTAGCACAGATACGCAGTATTTT.

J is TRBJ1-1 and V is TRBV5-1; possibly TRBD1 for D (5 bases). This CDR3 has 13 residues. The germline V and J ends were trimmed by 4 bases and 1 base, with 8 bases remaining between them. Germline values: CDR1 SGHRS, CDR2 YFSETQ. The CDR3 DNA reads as TGCGCCAGCAGCCCCGGGGGGAACACTGAAGCTTTCTTT. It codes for CASSPGGNTEAFF.

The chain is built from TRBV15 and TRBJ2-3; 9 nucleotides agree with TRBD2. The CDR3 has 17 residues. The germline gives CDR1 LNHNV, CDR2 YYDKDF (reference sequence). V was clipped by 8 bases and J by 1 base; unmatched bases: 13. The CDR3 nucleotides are TGTGCCACCCGACCCATGGGGAAGCGGGGGGGCACAGATACGCAGTATTTT. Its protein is CATRPMGKRGGTDTQYF.

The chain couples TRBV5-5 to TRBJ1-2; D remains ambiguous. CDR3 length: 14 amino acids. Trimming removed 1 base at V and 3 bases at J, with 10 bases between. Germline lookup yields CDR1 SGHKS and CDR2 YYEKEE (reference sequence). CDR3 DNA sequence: TGTGCCAGCAGCTTGACTGGAGCGGACTATGGCTACACCTTC. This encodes CASSLTGADYGYTF.

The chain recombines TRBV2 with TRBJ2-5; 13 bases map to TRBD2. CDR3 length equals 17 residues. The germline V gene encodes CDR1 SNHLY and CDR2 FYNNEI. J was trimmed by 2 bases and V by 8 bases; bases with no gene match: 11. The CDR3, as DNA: TGTGCCAGCGCCACTAGCGGGGGGGCCGCGCATCAAGAGACCCAGTACTTC. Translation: CASATSGGAAHQETQYF. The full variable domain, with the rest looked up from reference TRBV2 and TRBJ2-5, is EPEVTQTPSHQVTQMGQEVILRCVPISNHLYFYWYRQILGQKVEFLVSFYNNEISEKSEIFDDQFSVERPDGSNFTLKIRSTKLEDSAMYFCASATSGGAAHQETQYFGPGTRLLVL.

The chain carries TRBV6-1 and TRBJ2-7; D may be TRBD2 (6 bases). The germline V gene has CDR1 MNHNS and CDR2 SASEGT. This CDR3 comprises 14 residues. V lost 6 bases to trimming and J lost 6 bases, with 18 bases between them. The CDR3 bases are TGTGCCAGCAGGAGTTGGGTCGGGGGAGGCGAGCAGTACTTC. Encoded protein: CASRSWVGGGEQYF.

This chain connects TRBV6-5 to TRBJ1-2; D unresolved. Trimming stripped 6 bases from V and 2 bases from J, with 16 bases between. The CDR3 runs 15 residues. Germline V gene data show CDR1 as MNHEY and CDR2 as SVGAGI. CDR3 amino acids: CASRDSFTGNYGYTF. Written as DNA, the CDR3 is TGTGCCAGCAGAGACTCCTTTACGGGGAACTATGGCTACACCTTC.

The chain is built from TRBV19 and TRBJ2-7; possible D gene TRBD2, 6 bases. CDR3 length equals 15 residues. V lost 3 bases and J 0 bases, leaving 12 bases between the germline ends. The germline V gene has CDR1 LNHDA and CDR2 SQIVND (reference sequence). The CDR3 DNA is TGTGCCAGTAGTATCGGCGTCGGGAGCTCCTACGAGCAGTACTTC. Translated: CASSIGVGSSYEQYF.

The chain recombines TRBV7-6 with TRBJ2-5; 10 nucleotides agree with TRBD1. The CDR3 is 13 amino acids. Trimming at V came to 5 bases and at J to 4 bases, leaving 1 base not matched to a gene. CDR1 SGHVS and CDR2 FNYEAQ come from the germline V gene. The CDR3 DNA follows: TGTGCCAGCAGCCGGGACAGGGGAGAGACCCAGTACTTC. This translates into CASSRDRGETQYF.

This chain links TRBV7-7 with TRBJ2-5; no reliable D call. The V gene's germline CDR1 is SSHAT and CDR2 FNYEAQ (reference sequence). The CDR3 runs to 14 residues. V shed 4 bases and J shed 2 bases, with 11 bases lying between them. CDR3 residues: CASSSSGTQETQYF. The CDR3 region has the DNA TGTGCCAGCAGCTCTAGTGGCACACAAGAGACCCAGTACTTC.

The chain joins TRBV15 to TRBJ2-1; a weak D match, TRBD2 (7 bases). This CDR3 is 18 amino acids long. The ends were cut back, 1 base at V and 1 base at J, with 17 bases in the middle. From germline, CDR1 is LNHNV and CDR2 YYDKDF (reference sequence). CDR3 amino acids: CATSRVALRGASYNEQFF. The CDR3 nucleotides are TGTGCCACCAGCAGAGTGGCCCTACGGGGGGCTTCCTACAATGAGCAGTTCTTC.

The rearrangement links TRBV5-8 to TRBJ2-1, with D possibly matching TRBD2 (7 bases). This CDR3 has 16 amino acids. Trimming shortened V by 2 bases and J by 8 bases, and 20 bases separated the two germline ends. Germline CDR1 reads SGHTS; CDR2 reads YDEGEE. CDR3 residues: CASSFGRGEGRDEQFF. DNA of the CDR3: TGTGCCAGCAGCTTTGGAAGGGGGGAGGGCCGTGATGAGCAGTTCTTC.

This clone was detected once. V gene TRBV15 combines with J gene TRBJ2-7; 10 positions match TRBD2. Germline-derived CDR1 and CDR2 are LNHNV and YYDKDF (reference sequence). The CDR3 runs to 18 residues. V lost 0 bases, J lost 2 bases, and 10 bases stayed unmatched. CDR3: CATSRDEGSLAGPYEQYF. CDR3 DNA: TGTGCCACCAGCAGAGATGAGGGTTCACTAGCGGGGCCCTACGAGCAGTACTTC.

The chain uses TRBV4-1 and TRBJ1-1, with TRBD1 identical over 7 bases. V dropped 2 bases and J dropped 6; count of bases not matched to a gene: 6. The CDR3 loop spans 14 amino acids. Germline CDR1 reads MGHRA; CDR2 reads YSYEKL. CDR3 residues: CASSQSDRAPEAFF. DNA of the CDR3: TGCGCCAGCAGCCAATCCGACAGGGCCCCTGAAGCTTTCTTT.

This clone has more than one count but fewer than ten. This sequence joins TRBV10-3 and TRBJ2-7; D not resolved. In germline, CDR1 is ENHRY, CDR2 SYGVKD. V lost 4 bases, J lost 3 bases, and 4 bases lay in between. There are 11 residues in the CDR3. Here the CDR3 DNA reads TGTGCCATCAGTGGAGGCTACGAGCAGTACTTC. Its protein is CAISGGYEQYF.

The chain's CDR3 is CASRNPGQGNIQYF. In DNA form, the CDR3 reads TGTGCCAGCAGAAACCCGGGACAGGGAAACATTCAGTACTTC. The genes are TRBV6-6 and TRBJ2-4, with 9 nucleotides matching TRBD1. The germline V gene encodes CDR1 MNHNY and CDR2 SVGAGI (reference sequence). The CDR3 runs to 14 residues. V dropped 6 bases and J dropped 6; count of bases not matched to a gene: 6.